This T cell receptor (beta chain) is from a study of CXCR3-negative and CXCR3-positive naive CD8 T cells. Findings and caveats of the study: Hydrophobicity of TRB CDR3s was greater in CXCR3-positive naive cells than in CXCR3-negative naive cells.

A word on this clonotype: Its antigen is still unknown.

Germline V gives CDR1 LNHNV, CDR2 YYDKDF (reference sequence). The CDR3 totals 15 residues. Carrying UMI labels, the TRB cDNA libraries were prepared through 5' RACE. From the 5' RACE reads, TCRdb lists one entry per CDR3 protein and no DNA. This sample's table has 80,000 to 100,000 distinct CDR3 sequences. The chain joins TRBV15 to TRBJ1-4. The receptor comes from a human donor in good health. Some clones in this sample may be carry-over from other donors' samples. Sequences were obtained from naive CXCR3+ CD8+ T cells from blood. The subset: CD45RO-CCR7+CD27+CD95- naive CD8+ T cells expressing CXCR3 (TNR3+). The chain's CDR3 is CATSSTRDSNEKLFF.